Presented here are 18 T cell receptor beta chains from one specimen sequenced in a study of CD8 T cells in ankylosing spondylitis. One entry per CDR3 protein, called by TCRdb with MiXCR from the 5' RACE reads. The sample records approximately 150,000 distinct CDR3 sequences, about 32% being singletons. Sequenced input: synovial fluid, either unsorted or a sorted T cell fraction (not recorded which). The origin of the receptors is a male donor with ankylosing spondylitis.

The chain has TRBV3-1 and TRBJ1-1; 8 positions agree with TRBD1. This CDR3 is 13 amino acids long. V shed 10 bases, J shed 3 bases, and the junction held 7 bases outside the gene matches. CDR1 and CDR2 from the germline V gene are LGHDT and YNNKEL (reference sequence). CDR3 sequence: CATDTGGYTEAFF. DNA of the CDR3: TGTGCCACCGATACAGGGGGGTACACTGAAGCTTTCTTT.

This clonotype was seen a handful of times. The rearrangement uses TRBV20-1 and TRBJ2-7; TRBD1 is a possible D gene (5 bases). CDR1 and CDR2 (germline): DFQATT, SNEGSKA (reference sequence). The V end lost 5 bases, the J end lost 0 bases, and 11 bases lay between the germline ends. The CDR3 runs to 13 residues. CDR3 in DNA: TGCAGTGCTTCGGACACCAACTCCTACGAGCAGTACTTC. Protein sequence: CSASDTNSYEQYF.

This clonotype was counted a few times. The chain employs TRBV12-3 or TRBV12-4 and TRBJ1-6, with 7 bases matching TRBD1. The trim removed 3 bases at V and 4 bases at J, leaving 3 bases unmatched. This CDR3 region has 15 residues. Written as DNA, the CDR3 is TGTGCCAGCAGTTTCGGGACAGTGTATAATTCACCCCTCCACTTT. Residues: CASSFGTVYNSPLHF.

The chain recombines TRBV5-1 with TRBJ2-3; TRBD2 agrees at 8 bases. The CDR3 extends over 14 amino acids. Germline loops: CDR1 SGHRS, CDR2 YFSETQ. The junction had 4 bases not matched to a gene; V was cut back by 2 bases and J by 5 bases. Here the CDR3 reads CASSFSSGRDTQYF. For the CDR3, the DNA is TGCGCCAGCAGCTTCTCGAGCGGGAGAGATACGCAGTATTTT.

This clonotype was counted between two and nine times. The V gene is TRBV4-1, the J gene TRBJ1-1; D perhaps matches TRBD1 (6 bases). Trimming left V 0 bases short and J 6 bases short, with 14 bases between. CDR3 length: 15 amino acids. Germline assignment: CDR1 MGHRA and CDR2 YSYEKL. In DNA form, the CDR3 reads TGCGCCAGCAGCCAAGAATTCCAGGGGAGGTCTGAAGCTTTCTTT. Protein: CASSQEFQGRSEAFF.

The rearrangement joins TRBV20-1 to TRBJ2-3, with D possibly TRBD2 on 5 matching bases. Germline loops: CDR1 DFQATT, CDR2 SNEGSKA (reference sequence). V was shortened by 8 bases and J by 10 bases, with 13 bases between the two germline ends. This CDR3 has 10 amino acids. The CDR3 DNA reads as TGCAGTCCTACCGGGGAAGCGCAGTATTTT. Its protein product is CSPTGEAQYF.

This clonotype was counted many times. V usage is TRBV6-1 and J usage is TRBJ1-5; no firm D call. Trimming stripped 5 bases from V and 2 bases from J, with 7 bases between. Germline V gene data show CDR1 as MNHNS and CDR2 as SASEGT. The CDR3 contains 13 residues. The CDR3 here is CASSPSRNQPQHF. The CDR3, as DNA: TGTGCCAGCAGTCCCTCCCGCAATCAGCCCCAGCATTTT.

Only a few counts were recorded for this clonotype. At one end the junction does not follow the germline gene, possibly because of a read error. The gene calls are TRBV2 and TRBJ2-7; D is perhaps TRBD1 (6 bases). Germline V lookup: CDR1 SNHLY, CDR2 FYNNEI. CDR3 length equals 14 residues. CDR3 sequence: CASTEGTLGRGAYF. The DNA for the CDR3 is TGTGCCAGCACTGAAGGGACACTGGGCCGCGGAGCGTACTTC.

The chain carries TRBV11-2 and TRBJ2-5; D gene uncertain. Germline V gene data show CDR1 as SGHAT and CDR2 as FQNNGV. V gave up 1 base and J gave up 5 bases, with 23 bases separating them. The CDR3 contains 18 residues. DNA for the CDR3: TGTGCCAGCAGCTTAGGGTTTTTGGCGGACCGGGTAGGGGAGACCCAGTACTTC. The encoded protein is CASSLGFLADRVGETQYF.

The CDR3 DNA follows: TGCAGTGCTAGCACAGGGGGACGATACAATCAGCCCCAGCATTTT. Translation gives CSASTGGRYNQPQHF. The chain joins TRBV20-1 to TRBJ1-5; 8 bases line up with TRBD1. There are 15 residues in the CDR3. Germline V gene sequence: CDR1 DFQATT, CDR2 SNEGSKA (reference sequence). The V segment lost 3 bases and the J segment 3 bases; nucleotides outside the gene matches: 7.

V gene TRBV5-1 combines with J gene TRBJ1-6, with TRBD1 matching 7 bases. The CDR3 is 18 amino acids. Per germline, CDR1 SGHRS and CDR2 YFSETQ. Unmatched junction bases numbered 7, after V lost 1 base and J lost 0 bases. The CDR3 DNA reads as TGCGCCAGCAGCTTGTTTGTGACAGGGAGCTCCTATAATTCACCCCTCCACTTT. This encodes CASSLFVTGSSYNSPLHF.

The rearrangement links TRBV3-1 to TRBJ1-1; 7 nucleotides align to TRBD1. The V gene end was trimmed by 4 bases and the J gene end by 6 bases; junction bases not matched to a gene: 5. This CDR3 comprises 13 residues. The germline CDR1 and CDR2 sequences are LGHDT and YNNKEL (reference sequence). As DNA, the CDR3 is TGTGCCAGCAGCCTAAGGACAGGTTCTGAAGCTTTCTTT. It codes for CASSLRTGSEAFF.

This clonotype was seen a few times. The chain joins TRBV2 to TRBJ1-2; perhaps TRBD1 as D (6 bases). The CDR3 is 12 residues long. The V end was cut by 8 bases, the J end by 6 bases, with 13 bases between. Looked up from germline, CDR1 is SNHLY and CDR2 is FYNNEI. The DNA for the CDR3 is TGTGCCAGCCTAAGGCAGGGGAATGGCTACACCTTC. Its protein is CASLRQGNGYTF.

The rearrangement uses TRBV27 and TRBJ1-2; D might be TRBD1 (5 bases). V was clipped by 10 bases and J by 2 bases, with 11 bases between them. Germline V gives CDR1 MNHEY, CDR2 SMNVEV (reference sequence). This CDR3 has 12 amino acids. CDR3 DNA sequence: TGTGCCACCATCGACAGAAACTATGGCTACACCTTC. This gives the protein CATIDRNYGYTF.

CDR3 coding DNA: TGCAGCGTTGAGGGTCAAACAGATACGCAGTATTTT. Translating it yields CSVEGQTDTQYF. The chain recombines TRBV29-1 with TRBJ2-3; no clear D. The CDR3 length is 12 residues. V lost 3 bases to trimming and J lost 3 bases, with 7 bases between them. The germline gives CDR1 SQVTM, CDR2 ANQGSEA.

This clonotype showed up just once. The CDR3 loop is CASRLPPGTGNTGELFF. The CDR3 coding sequence is TGTGCCAGCAGGCTCCCCCCCGGGACAGGGAACACCGGGGAGCTGTTTTTT. The chain employs TRBV28 and TRBJ2-2; 8 bases map to TRBD1. The trim removed 6 bases at V and 1 base at J, leaving 10 bases unmatched. CDR1 is MDHEN, CDR2 SYDVKM, per germline. There are 17 residues in the CDR3.

This clonotype was observed at least ten times. The V gene is TRBV20-1, the J gene TRBJ2-1, with unresolved D. Trimming took 0 bases from V and 5 from J, leaving 11 bases between them. The CDR3 contains 14 residues. Germline V gives CDR1 DFQATT, CDR2 SNEGSKA (reference sequence). The CDR3 DNA is TGCAGTGCTAGAGATCCGGGCAGAAACAATGAGCAGTTCTTC. Residues: CSARDPGRNNEQFF.

The sample holds a few counts of this clonotype. The genes are TRBV5-4 and TRBJ1-1; D not certain. The germline V gene has CDR1 SGHNT and CDR2 YYREEE (reference sequence). The V and J ends lost 2 bases and 3 bases respectively, with 14 bases between them. The CDR3 runs to 15 residues. The CDR3, as DNA: TGTGCCAGCAGCTTCGCAAAAGGCGGTCACACTGAAGCTTTCTTT. It specifies CASSFAKGGHTEAFF.